The 15 T cell receptor beta chains in this list originate from one sample, sequenced in a study of T cell repertoires in aging, cancer and after chemotherapy. Multiplex touch-down PCR with TRB-A/B primers amplified rearranged V-D-J TRB sequences. Each CDR3 protein gets one entry after TCRdb re-called the multiplex PCR reads with MiXCR. Of about 4,800 distinct CDR3 sequences detected, 26% appear once; the ten largest clones hold about 47%. TCR beta rearrangements were amplified from peripheral blood genomic DNA. Sequenced input: blood. The receptors shown here come from a human donor with a blood cancer.

The V and J genes are TRBV6-1 and TRBJ2-3, with 7 bases identical to TRBD2. The length of the CDR3 is 13 residues. The germline V gene encodes CDR1 MNHNS and CDR2 SASEGT. Losses at the gene ends were 6 bases for V and 4 bases for J; bases not matched to a gene: 4. The CDR3 loop reads CASSQAGADTQYF. CDR3 nucleotide sequence: TGTGCCAGCAGCCAGGCGGGGGCAGATACGCAGTATTTT.

The chain carries TRBV5-1 and TRBJ1-6; no firm D call. The CDR3 is 15 amino acids. Trimming cost V 0 bases and J 10 bases, with 14 bases left between them. Looked up from germline, CDR1 is SGHRS and CDR2 is YFSETQ. The CDR3 here is CASSLAGAGLSPLHF. CDR3 nucleotides: TGCGCCAGCAGCTTGGCCGGCGCCGGCCTATCACCCCTCCACTTT.

In its sample, this clonotype was seen a few times. The gene calls are TRBV18 and TRBJ1-2; tentative D call: TRBD1 (5 bases). CDR1 KGHSH and CDR2 LQKENI come from the germline V gene. The V gene lost 0 bases and the J gene lost 4 bases, with 15 bases spanning the gap. The CDR3 is 16 residues long. The CDR3 nucleotides read TGTGCCAGCTCACCACCCCGGGAGGGGCCCATCTATGGCTACACCTTC. Its protein is CASSPPREGPIYGYTF.

This clonotype rates as medium-sized. V usage is TRBV27 and J usage is TRBJ2-3; D is ambiguous. The V end lost 3 bases, the J end lost 5 bases, and 3 bases lay between the germline ends. Germline assignment: CDR1 MNHEY and CDR2 SMNVEV (reference sequence). The CDR3 has 11 amino acids. CDR3 sequence reads: CASSLQDTQYF. CDR3 nucleotide sequence: TGTGCCAGCAGTTTGCAAGATACGCAGTATTTT.

This clonotype was picked up a small number of times. This chain uses TRBV27 with TRBJ2-7; no definite D call. The V end was cut by 5 bases, the J end by 0 bases, with 8 bases between. Germline-derived CDR1 and CDR2 are MNHEY and SMNVEV (reference sequence). The CDR3 sequence is 13 residues long. The CDR3 region has the DNA TGTGCCAGCAGTCCCCGGAACTCCTACGAGCAGTACTTC. Its protein is CASSPRNSYEQYF.

This clonotype has just a few counts. The V and J genes are TRBV18 and TRBJ1-3; D call uncertain. The CDR3 contains 13 residues. The germline V gene has CDR1 KGHSH and CDR2 LQKENI. The V and J ends lost 4 bases and 3 bases respectively, with 7 bases between them. The CDR3 is CASSQVGGNTIYF. The CDR3 DNA sequence: TGTGCCAGCTCACAGGTTGGTGGAAACACCATATATTTT.

Relative to its sample, this clonotype is medium-sized. This sequence joins TRBV19 and TRBJ2-6, with 9 bases aligning to TRBD1. In germline, CDR1 is LNHDA, CDR2 SQIVND (reference sequence). V lost 5 bases and J lost 0; bases outside the gene matches: 8. The CDR3 length is 18 residues. CDR3: CASSRRTGVSSGANVLTF. The CDR3 DNA reads TGTGCCAGTAGTCGCCGGACAGGGGTTAGCTCTGGGGCCAACGTCCTGACTTTC.

The chain employs TRBV12-3 or TRBV12-4 and TRBJ1-2, with unresolved D. V dropped 2 bases and J dropped 8 bases, with 9 bases sitting between them. The CDR3 runs 12 residues. CDR3 region: CASSLQTGGYTF. The CDR3, as DNA: TGTGCCAGCAGTTTACAGACCGGGGGCTACACCTTC.

This clonotype is categorized as medium-sized. The genes are TRBV15 and TRBJ1-2, with 12 bases fitting TRBD1. The junction had 12 bases not matched to a gene; V was cut back by 5 bases and J by 5 bases. The length of the CDR3 is 17 residues. Germline lookup yields CDR1 LNHNV and CDR2 YYDKDF (reference sequence). The CDR3 bases are TGTGCCACCAGCCCGAGGGGACAGGGGGCTCGATTTTATGGCTACACCTTC. Translation: CATSPRGQGARFYGYTF.

In this sample, this clonotype is medium-sized (0.01 to 0.1%). J is TRBJ2-3 and V is TRBV12-3 or TRBV12-4; 7 bases are a match to TRBD2. J was trimmed by 2 bases and V by 5 bases; bases with no gene match: 7. The CDR3 totals 15 residues. CDR3 DNA: TGTGCCAGCAGTATGGGGGGGAGATCCACAGATACGCAGTATTTT. This sequence encodes CASSMGGRSTDTQYF.

The J gene is TRBJ2-5, the V gene TRBV5-4, with 10 bases fitting TRBD2. Per germline, CDR1 SGHNT and CDR2 YYREEE (reference sequence). The CDR3 spans 15 residues. V lost 2 bases, J lost 5 bases, and 6 bases stayed unmatched. CDR3 amino acids: CASSLSSGSKETQYF. CDR3 in DNA: TGTGCCAGCAGCTTATCTAGCGGGAGTAAGGAGACCCAGTACTTC.

Sample share makes this clonotype large. The rearrangement uses TRBV11-3 and TRBJ2-2; TRBD2 aligns across 11 bases. CDR3 length: 18 amino acids. Germline V gene lookup returns CDR1 SGHNT and CDR2 YENEEA. Trimming took 0 bases from V and 1 from J; bases not matched to a gene: 4. The CDR3 nucleotides read TGTGCCAGCAGCTTAGATCGCCTAGCGGGGGGGAACACCGGGGAGCTGTTTTTT. Encoded protein: CASSLDRLAGGNTGELFF.

A word on this clonotype: A much larger clone differs from this one at a single base, so this may be a read error. The V and J genes are TRBV19 and TRBJ2-3; D unresolved. This CDR3 region has 14 residues. Germline CDR1 is LNHDA and CDR2 is SQIVND (reference sequence). V was shortened by 3 bases and J by 2 bases, with 9 bases between the two germline ends. The CDR3: CASSMRRATDTQYF. The CDR3 DNA reads TGTGCCAGTAGTATGCGGCGCGCCACAGATACGCAGTATTTT.

The rearrangement uses TRBV5-8 and TRBJ2-7; no clear D. V lost 1 base, J lost 6 bases, and 14 bases lay in between. Germline loops: CDR1 SGHTS, CDR2 YDEGEE. The CDR3 runs 14 residues. In nucleotides, the CDR3 is TGTGCCAGCAGCTTGTGGCAGGCCGACTCCGAGCAGTACTTC. Protein: CASSLWQADSEQYF.

In its sample, this clonotype ranks as medium-sized. The rearrangement joins TRBV29-1 to TRBJ1-2; D is perhaps TRBD1 (6 bases). CDR1 is SQVTM, CDR2 ANQGSEA, per germline. The CDR3 is 12 residues long. Trimming shortened V by 3 bases and J by 1 base, and 6 bases separated the two germline ends. The CDR3 sequence is CSVEDSNYGYTF. DNA for the CDR3: TGCAGCGTTGAGGACAGTAACTATGGCTACACCTTC.